These 32 T cell receptor beta chains originate from one sample sequenced in a study of blood T cell dynamics during melanoma immunotherapy. Time point noted: week 3, after first cycle of checkpoint inhibitor. Only in-frame clones appear in the TCRdb table, and some are missing; sequencing was by immunoSEQ multiplex PCR. Among fewer than 20,000 clones listed, about 94% were seen once. The specimen comprised effector memory CD8+ T cells from blood, sampled from a patient treated with checkpoint blockade. All receptors come from a human donor with melanoma.

This clone was seen only a few times. V and J are TRBV6-1 and TRBJ1-5, with D possibly matching TRBD1 (6 bases). CDR1 MNHNS and CDR2 SASEGT come from the germline V gene. V dropped 1 base and J dropped 4 bases, with 8 bases sitting between them. CDR3 length: 14 residues. The CDR3 DNA reads TGTGCCAGCAGTGAAGTTGGGACAAATCAGCCCCAGCATTTT. Its protein is CASSEVGTNQPQHF.

The gene calls are TRBV11-3 and TRBJ1-1; D is uncertain. V was clipped by 5 bases and J by 6 bases, with 13 bases between them. Germline loops: CDR1 SGHNT, CDR2 YENEEA. This CDR3 region has 13 residues. This CDR3 is CASSPGRFAEAFF. Written as DNA, the CDR3 is TGTGCCAGCAGCCCTGGGAGGTTCGCTGAAGCTTTCTTT.

This clone was seen a few times. The chain carries TRBV27 and TRBJ1-2; D is possibly TRBD1 (5 bases). Germline CDR1 reads MNHEY; CDR2 reads SMNVEV (reference sequence). V gave up 4 bases and J gave up 4 bases, with 10 bases separating them. CDR3 length: 13 amino acids. CDR3 bases: TGTGCCAGCAGTTATGACAGACTCTATGGCTACACCTTC. Amino acids: CASSYDRLYGYTF.

V and J are TRBV13 and TRBJ2-1, with D possibly being TRBD1 (6 bases). The germline gives CDR1 PRHDT, CDR2 FYEKMQ (reference sequence). V lost 0 bases to trimming and J lost 5 bases, with 11 bases between them. This CDR3 is 15 amino acids long. This CDR3 reads CASSLGDSPHNEQFF. In DNA form, the CDR3 reads TGTGCCAGCAGCTTAGGGGACAGCCCCCACAATGAGCAGTTCTTC.

The chain carries TRBV19 and TRBJ2-2; possibly TRBD1 for D (5 bases). In germline, CDR1 is LNHDA, CDR2 SQIVND (reference sequence). CDR3 length: 15 amino acids. V was clipped by 3 bases and J by 0 bases, with 8 bases between them. CDR3 nucleotide sequence: TGTGCCAGTAGTATCGAGACAGCGAACACCGGGGAGCTGTTTTTT. Translating it yields CASSIETANTGELFF.

The V and J genes are TRBV27 and TRBJ2-7, with a possible D match to TRBD1 (6 bases). The CDR3 length is 14 residues. V shed 3 bases and J shed 2 bases, with 11 bases lying between them. Germline V gene data show CDR1 as MNHEY and CDR2 as SMNVEV (reference sequence). CDR3 residues: CASSFLDSTYEQYF. The CDR3 DNA is TGTGCCAGCAGTTTCCTGGACAGCACCTACGAGCAGTACTTC.

The chain combines TRBV9 with TRBJ2-7; 9 bases agree with TRBD2. This CDR3 spans 15 amino acids. V lost 4 bases and J lost 1; bases outside the gene matches: 6. Germline CDR1 is SGDLS and CDR2 is YYNGEE. This chain's CDR3 is CASSRLAGGSYEQYF. CDR3 in DNA: TGTGCCAGCAGCCGATTGGCGGGAGGGTCCTACGAGCAGTACTTC.

V and J are TRBV4-1 and TRBJ2-5, with 11 bases that match TRBD2. Unmatched junction bases numbered 10, after V lost 4 bases and J lost 3 bases. Germline CDR1 and CDR2: MGHRA and YSYEKL. The CDR3 spans 17 residues. The CDR3 bases are TGCGCCAGCAGCCTCCGTTCGGGACTAGCGGTTAAAGAGACCCAGTACTTC. Encoded protein: CASSLRSGLAVKETQYF.

The chain recombines TRBV6-1 with TRBJ2-5; D ambiguous. CDR1 is MNHNS, CDR2 SASEGT, per germline. V lost 6 bases, J lost 0 bases, and 14 bases lay in between. The CDR3 runs to 15 residues. CDR3 nucleotide sequence: TGTGCCAGCAGCCCTAAGTGGCGCTACCAAGAGACCCAGTACTTC. Protein: CASSPKWRYQETQYF.

The chain couples TRBV7-9 to TRBJ2-7; D might be TRBD2 (6 bases). V lost 1 base and J lost 4, with 11 bases in between. Germline values: CDR1 SEHNR, CDR2 FQNEAQ (reference sequence). The CDR3 runs to 14 residues. CDR3 sequence reads: CASSLGGEAYEQYF. The CDR3 DNA sequence: TGTGCCAGCAGCTTAGGCGGGGAGGCATACGAGCAGTACTTC.

This chain uses TRBV27 with TRBJ2-7; D perhaps matches TRBD2 (6 bases). The CDR3 is 14 residues long. V gave up 3 bases and J gave up 0 bases, with 9 bases separating them. Germline-derived CDR1 and CDR2 are MNHEY and SMNVEV (reference sequence). The CDR3 here is CASSFDGSSYEQYF. The CDR3, as DNA: TGTGCCAGCAGTTTCGACGGGAGCTCCTACGAGCAGTACTTC.

CDR3 sequence reads: CSVPIWNEQFF. CDR3 bases: TGCAGCGTCCCCATTTGGAATGAGCAGTTCTTC. The rearrangement uses TRBV29-1 and TRBJ2-1; D is unclear. The CDR3 runs to 11 residues. Trimming pared 6 bases from V and 7 bases from J, leaving 10 bases between. From germline, CDR1 is SQVTM and CDR2 ANQGSEA.

The rearrangement links TRBV9 to TRBJ2-1, with 10 nucleotides matching TRBD2. The CDR3 is 19 residues long. CDR1 is SGDLS and CDR2 is YYNGEE in the germline V gene. Losses at the gene ends were 3 bases for V and 6 bases for J; bases not matched to a gene: 18. CDR3 sequence (DNA): TGTGCCAGCAGCGATCCTAAACTGGCACTAGCGGGACATGGCAATGAGCAGTTCTTC. It specifies CASSDPKLALAGHGNEQFF.

The table lists this clone with a count of one. This chain uses TRBV15 with TRBJ1-4; 7 bases align to TRBD1. CDR3 size: 16 residues. The germline gives CDR1 LNHNV, CDR2 YYDKDF (reference sequence). With 3 bases clipped from V and 5 bases from J, the junction kept 9 bases outside the gene matches. The CDR3 nucleotides are TGTGCCACCAGCAGGGACCGGGACAGACTAAATGAAAAACTGTTTTTT. Translating gives CATSRDRDRLNEKLFF.

J is TRBJ1-2 and V is TRBV6-5, with 7 positions matching TRBD1. CDR1 and CDR2 from the germline V gene are MNHEY and SVGAGI. V was pared by 0 bases and J by 5 bases, with 9 bases of the junction left unmatched. The length of the CDR3 is 16 residues. The CDR3 DNA is TGTGCCAGCAGTTACTCTACCCAGGGGGGATTGTATGGCTACACCTTC. Residues: CASSYSTQGGLYGYTF.

DNA of the CDR3: TGTGCCAGCAGTTTAGAAGTAGTAAATCAGCCCCAGCATTTT. Translation gives CASSLEVVNQPQHF. The rearrangement joins TRBV28 to TRBJ1-5; D gene unclear. Germline CDR1 is MDHEN and CDR2 is SYDVKM. V was cut by 2 bases and J by 4 bases, with 9 bases left in between. The CDR3 loop spans 14 amino acids.

This rearrangement joins TRBV9 to TRBJ2-7, with 7 bases identical to TRBD1. The J segment lost 5 bases and the V segment lost 0 bases, leaving 8 bases of the junction unmatched. Germline V gives CDR1 SGDLS, CDR2 YYNGEE. This CDR3 contains 15 residues. CDR3 sequence reads: CASSVGVRGINEQYF. The CDR3 DNA sequence: TGTGCCAGCAGCGTAGGAGTCAGGGGGATCAACGAGCAGTACTTC.

This chain links TRBV27 with TRBJ2-7, with 9 bases fitting TRBD2. The V gene end was trimmed by 8 bases and the J gene end by 6 bases; junction bases not matched to a gene: 14. The CDR3 contains 15 residues. Looked up from germline, CDR1 is MNHEY and CDR2 is SMNVEV (reference sequence). This chain's CDR3 is CASAQGSGRIVEQYF. CDR3 in DNA: TGTGCCAGCGCACAAGGGAGCGGGAGGATCGTCGAGCAGTACTTC.

V usage is TRBV2 and J usage is TRBJ1-5; D is undetermined. CDR1 and CDR2 (germline): SNHLY, FYNNEI. Trimming removed 5 bases at V and 6 bases at J, with 20 bases between. The CDR3 runs 16 residues. CDR3 sequence: CASSSDRGGRGQPQHF. The CDR3 coding sequence is TGTGCCAGCAGTTCAGATCGTGGAGGGCGAGGTCAGCCCCAGCATTTT.

The chain employs TRBV29-1 and TRBJ1-2, with 9 bases that match TRBD1. The germline CDR1 and CDR2 sequences are SQVTM and ANQGSEA. This CDR3 comprises 15 residues. V lost 3 bases, J lost 7 bases, and 12 bases stayed unmatched. CDR3 bases: TGCAGCGTTGAGGACAGGGGCCGTCGGGTAGGTGGCTACACCTTC. Encoded protein: CSVEDRGRRVGGYTF.

This chain connects TRBV27 to TRBJ2-6; tentative D call: TRBD1 (5 bases). The CDR3 consists of 15 residues. The V gene's germline CDR1 is MNHEY and CDR2 SMNVEV (reference sequence). Deletions cut 2 bases from V and 4 bases from J, with 9 bases between. CDR3 nucleotide sequence: TGTGCCAGCAGTTTAAGCAGGGCGGGGGCCAACGTCCTGACTTTC. Amino acid sequence: CASSLSRAGANVLTF.

CDR3 loop: CASSRSGTGNTEAFF. In nucleotides, the CDR3 is TGTGCCAGCAGCCGGTCCGGGACCGGGAACACTGAAGCTTTCTTT. The chain employs TRBV9 and TRBJ1-1, with D possibly TRBD1 on 5 matching bases. The length of the CDR3 is 15 residues. Germline V gene data show CDR1 as SGDLS and CDR2 as YYNGEE. With 4 bases removed from V and 1 base from J, the gap between germline ends came to 14 bases.

The V gene is TRBV18, the J gene TRBJ2-4; D is possibly TRBD2 (6 bases). CDR3 size: 12 residues. Trimming pared 8 bases from V and 15 bases from J, leaving 20 bases between. Per the germline V gene, CDR1 is KGHSH and CDR2 is LQKENI. The CDR3, as DNA: TGTGCCAGCCCAACACCGGTCGGGGGTCGGTACTTC. Residues: CASPTPVGGRYF.

The J gene is TRBJ2-1, the V gene TRBV7-3; D is perhaps TRBD1 or TRBD2 (5 bases each). CDR3 length: 14 amino acids. Germline values: CDR1 SGHTA, CDR2 FQGTGA. V was pared by 5 bases and J by 5 bases, with 13 bases between. CDR3 residues: CASSESGTHNEQFF. The CDR3 DNA reads as TGTGCCAGCAGCGAATCCGGGACCCACAATGAGCAGTTCTTC.

In nucleotides, the CDR3 is TGCGCCAGCAGCCACCCCGGGGGGACTAGACAAGATGAGCAGTTCTTC. Translation: CASSHPGGTRQDEQFF. The V and J genes are TRBV4-1 and TRBJ2-1; 8 positions match TRBD2. This CDR3 has 16 residues. The germline V gene has CDR1 MGHRA and CDR2 YSYEKL. V lost 3 bases and J lost 8; bases outside the gene matches: 12.

This rearrangement joins TRBV29-1 to TRBJ2-1; TRBD2 matches 9 bases. The CDR3 extends over 16 amino acids. J lost 4 bases, V lost 1 base, and 8 bases had no gene match. Germline CDR1 and CDR2: SQVTM and ANQGSEA. In nucleotides, the CDR3 is TGCAGCGTTGAAGGATTGGGCGGGAGGGGGTACAATGAGCAGTTCTTC. As protein: CSVEGLGGRGYNEQFF.

CDR3 region: CASSHPGSSSYEQYF. CDR3 DNA sequence: TGTGCCAGCAGCCACCCGGGATCGAGCTCCTACGAGCAGTACTTC. This chain connects TRBV14 to TRBJ2-7; tentatively, D is TRBD2 (5 bases). Trimming removed 3 bases at V and 0 bases at J, with 12 bases between. Germline V lookup: CDR1 SGHDN, CDR2 FVKESK. This CDR3 comprises 15 residues.

This chain connects TRBV19 to TRBJ2-6; D gene uncertain. The germline CDR1 and CDR2 sequences are LNHDA and SQIVND (reference sequence). V was trimmed by 8 bases and J by 0 bases, leaving 14 bases between them. The CDR3 has 16 amino acids. CDR3 amino acids: CASFGPALSGANVLTF. The CDR3, as DNA: TGTGCCAGTTTCGGACCGGCCCTCTCTGGGGCCAACGTCCTGACTTTC.

This clone turned up a few times. The chain combines TRBV11-2 with TRBJ2-2; D is unresolved. The V gene's germline CDR1 is SGHAT and CDR2 FQNNGV. The germline V and J ends were trimmed by 5 bases and 6 bases, with 10 bases remaining between them. The CDR3 extends over 13 amino acids. The CDR3 coding sequence is TGTGCCAGCAGCCCACGGTCGCCCGGGGAGCTGTTTTTT. It is translated as CASSPRSPGELFF.

V and J are TRBV5-6 and TRBJ2-7; the D is unclear. Germline-derived CDR1 and CDR2 are SGHDT and YYEEEE. CDR3 length equals 14 residues. V lost 1 base and J lost 3, with 11 bases in between. The CDR3 region has the DNA TGTGCCAGCAGCTTGTGGAGCTCGTACTACGAGCAGTACTTC. Translation gives CASSLWSSYYEQYF.

The rearrangement uses TRBV2 and TRBJ2-5, with 9 bases aligning to TRBD2. Trimming at V came to 8 bases and at J to 1 base, leaving 14 bases not matched to a gene. CDR1 SNHLY and CDR2 FYNNEI come from the germline V gene. This CDR3 spans 17 amino acids. CDR3 in amino acids: CASWSVGGRALQETQYF. CDR3 DNA: TGTGCCAGCTGGAGTGTTGGCGGGAGGGCCCTCCAAGAGACCCAGTACTTC.

V gene TRBV2 combines with J gene TRBJ2-7; D unclear. Germline V gene lookup returns CDR1 SNHLY and CDR2 FYNNEI. There are 12 residues in the CDR3. Trimming took 6 bases from V and 0 from J, leaving 6 bases between them. CDR3 bases: TGTGCCAGCAGGGTCGCCTCCTACGAGCAGTACTTC. This sequence encodes CASRVASYEQYF.